The 14 T cell receptor beta chains reported below all come from one sample, sequenced in a study of technical replicates of blood from a handful of donors (dated 2017 in TCRdb). The protocol used for the library was the immunoSEQ multiplex PCR assay. TCRdb took this table from immuneACCESS and kept in-frame rearrangements with V and J called. Such tables lack part of the clones; where checked against another copy, unresolved V genes explain under half of the gap, and the rest is unexplained. For this sample there are about 75,000 clones; 95% to 98% appear just once. The ten largest make up 0.29% of the sample. Sequencing was performed on T cells isolated from PBMCs. The origin of the receptors is a human donor in good health.

The rearrangement links TRBV6-6 to TRBJ2-3; a weak D match, TRBD2 (6 bases). Trimming removed 5 bases at V and 3 bases at J, with 15 bases between. Germline values: CDR1 MNHNY, CDR2 SVGAGI (reference sequence). The CDR3 sequence is 15 residues long. The CDR3 sequence: CASSGLGGSTDTQYF. In nucleotides, the CDR3 is TGTGCCAGCAGTGGGCTCGGGGGTTCGACAGATACGCAGTATTTT.

The chain recombines TRBV5-1 with TRBJ2-7; 7 bases are a match to TRBD2. The CDR3 is 14 amino acids. V was clipped by 4 bases and J by 1 base; unmatched bases: 5. Germline-derived CDR1 and CDR2 are SGHRS and YFSETQ. The CDR3 loop is CASSPTSESYEQYF. The CDR3 DNA follows: TGCGCCAGCAGCCCCACTAGCGAATCCTACGAGCAGTACTTC. Drawing the rest from reference TRBV5-1 and TRBJ2-7, the complete variable domain is KAGVTQTPRYLIKTRGQQVTLSCSPISGHRSVSWYQQTPGQGLQFLFEYFSETQRNKGNFPGRFSGRQFSNSRSEMNVSTLELGDSALYLCASSPTSESYEQYFGPGTRLTVT.

This rearrangement joins TRBV5-1 to TRBJ1-1; the match to TRBD1 covers 8 bases. The CDR3 has 15 amino acids. Germline CDR1 is SGHRS and CDR2 is YFSETQ. The J segment lost 6 bases and the V segment lost 0 bases, leaving 7 bases of the junction unmatched. The DNA for the CDR3 is TGCGCCAGCAGCTTGGTGCTGGACAGGGAGGCTGAAGCTTTCTTT. It specifies CASSLVLDREAEAFF.

The V gene is TRBV29-1, the J gene TRBJ2-5; maybe TRBD1 (6 bases). Looked up from germline, CDR1 is SQVTM and CDR2 is ANQGSEA. The CDR3 extends over 16 amino acids. Trimming removed 4 bases at V and 4 bases at J, with 22 bases between. DNA for the CDR3: TGCAGCGTTGTAATTTGGACAGTCCTCTCATTAGAGACCCAGTACTTC. It yields the protein CSVVIWTVLSLETQYF.

This chain joins TRBV7-9 and TRBJ1-3; D call uncertain. This CDR3 contains 15 residues. With 4 bases removed from V and 0 bases from J, the gap between germline ends came to 10 bases. Germline V lookup: CDR1 SEHNR, CDR2 FQNEAQ (reference sequence). The CDR3 DNA is TGTGCCAGCAGCTCTAGTAGGCGCTCTGGAAACACCATATATTTT. Protein product: CASSSSRRSGNTIYF.

The chain uses TRBV4-1 and TRBJ2-3, with 12 positions matching TRBD2. The germline gives CDR1 MGHRA, CDR2 YSYEKL. This CDR3 comprises 16 residues. V was pared by 4 bases and J by 4 bases, with 6 bases of the junction left unmatched. Here the CDR3 reads CASSLRLAGVADTQYF. CDR3 sequence (DNA): TGCGCCAGCAGCCTTAGACTAGCGGGAGTTGCAGATACGCAGTATTTT.

The J gene is TRBJ1-5, the V gene TRBV27; D is ambiguous. Deletions cut 6 bases from V and 10 bases from J, with 16 bases between. Germline V gives CDR1 MNHEY, CDR2 SMNVEV (reference sequence). CDR3 length equals 13 residues. The CDR3 protein is CASRLDRASPQHF. CDR3 nucleotide sequence: TGTGCCAGCAGACTAGACCGGGCCTCCCCCCAGCATTTT.

This rearrangement joins TRBV5-1 to TRBJ2-3, with D perhaps matching TRBD2 (6 bases). The length of the CDR3 is 14 residues. Between the trimmed V and J ends, which lost 7 bases and 5 bases, there was a span of 17 bases. Germline CDR1 is SGHRS and CDR2 is YFSETQ. CDR3 region: CASFKEGRGDTQYF. CDR3 sequence (DNA): TGCGCCAGCTTCAAGGAGGGCCGGGGAGATACGCAGTATTTT.

The V and J genes are TRBV9 and TRBJ2-7; D might be TRBD2 (6 bases). V gave up 0 bases and J gave up 6 bases, with 7 bases separating them. Germline lookup yields CDR1 SGDLS and CDR2 YYNGEE. The CDR3 runs 12 residues. The CDR3 spells CASSVDGGEQYF. The CDR3 nucleotides read TGTGCCAGCAGCGTAGACGGGGGCGAGCAGTACTTC.

The chain employs TRBV13 and TRBJ1-2; 8 bases are a match to TRBD1. There are 13 residues in the CDR3. With 5 bases clipped from V and 8 bases from J, the junction kept 7 bases outside the gene matches. CDR1 is PRHDT and CDR2 is FYEKMQ in the germline V gene (reference sequence). The chain's CDR3 is CASSADRDGGYTF. The CDR3 region has the DNA TGTGCCAGCAGCGCGGACAGGGATGGCGGCTACACCTTC.

The rearrangement joins TRBV9 to TRBJ2-4, with TRBD2 matching 14 bases. The CDR3 contains 17 residues. With 4 bases clipped from V and 6 bases from J, the junction kept 9 bases outside the gene matches. Germline lookup yields CDR1 SGDLS and CDR2 YYNGEE. CDR3 residues: CASSLGLAGAGRNIQYF. The CDR3 coding sequence is TGTGCCAGCAGCCTGGGACTAGCGGGAGCGGGTAGAAACATTCAGTACTTC. Using reference TRBV9 and TRBJ2-4 for the parts outside the CDR3, the full variable domain is DSGVTQTPKHLITATGQRVTLRCSPRSGDLSVYWYQQSLDQGLQFLIQYYNGEERAKGNILERFSAQQFPDLHSELNLSSLELGDSALYFCASSLGLAGAGRNIQYFGAGTRLSVL.

The sample holds one count of this clone. This CDR3 reads CASSLISGYYNEQFF. The CDR3 region has the DNA TGTGCCAGCAGCTTAATAAGCGGGTACTACAATGAGCAGTTCTTC. The chain links TRBV7-3 to TRBJ2-1, with TRBD2 as a possible D gene (6 bases). Germline CDR1 reads SGHTA; CDR2 reads FQGTGA. The V end lost 1 base, the J end lost 3 bases, and 10 bases lay between the germline ends. The CDR3 runs to 15 residues. Full variable domain (rest looked up from reference TRBV7-3 and TRBJ2-1): GAGVSQTPSNKVTEKGKYVELRCDPISGHTALYWYRQSLGQGPEFLIYFQGTGAADDSGLPNDRFFAVRPEGSVSTLKIQRTERGDSAVYLCASSLISGYYNEQFFGPGTRLTVL.

V gene TRBV6-5 combines with J gene TRBJ2-7; 8 nucleotides line up with TRBD1. CDR3 length: 14 amino acids. The ends lost 4 bases at V and 5 bases at J; junction bases unmatched: 7. Germline-derived CDR1 and CDR2 are MNHEY and SVGAGI. The CDR3 protein is CASSLPGQGHEQYF. The CDR3 coding sequence is TGTGCCAGCAGTTTACCCGGACAGGGCCACGAGCAGTACTTC.

The V call is TRBV5-1, the J call TRBJ2-7, with a tentative D call TRBD1 (5 bases). The CDR3 extends over 13 amino acids. CDR1 and CDR2 (germline): SGHRS, YFSETQ. V was pared by 6 bases and J by 5 bases, with 15 bases between. The CDR3 protein is CASKAQGGHEQYF. The CDR3 region has the DNA TGCGCCAGCAAGGCCCAGGGTGGTCACGAGCAGTACTTC.